This T cell receptor (beta chain) was recorded in a study of CD8+ T cells in alopecia areata. Across the study: Patients in the treated group were given tofacitinib by mouth, 5 to 10 mg twice a day. General study findings and limits: In lesional scalp, particularly from alopecia totalis/universalis, clonality was higher than in normal scalp. When scalp samples are sequenced, resident alphabeta T cells of normal skin are also captured.

This clone was seen a few times. Its antigen is currently unknown. cDNA serving as the sequencing template came from extracted, reverse transcribed RNA. Assay: immunoSEQ multiplex PCR; the TCRdb copy retains only in-frame clones and omits some. Of roughly 120,000 clones listed, 50% to 75% are singletons. This sample's treatment: oral pan-JAK inhibitor, 5-10 mg twice daily. This clonotype was obtained from a human donor with alopecia areata. The material sequenced was CD8+ T cells sorted from blood, taken at week 24, from a patient treated with tofacitinib.

The CDR3 spells CASAVGQAAEAFF. The CDR3 DNA sequence: TGTGCCAGCGCTGTGGGGCAAGCCGCTGAAGCTTTCTTT. The gene calls are TRBV27 and TRBJ1-1, with D maybe TRBD1 (5 bases). V lost 8 bases to trimming and J lost 6 bases, with 16 bases between them. Germline loops: CDR1 MNHEY, CDR2 SMNVEV (reference sequence). This CDR3 comprises 13 residues.